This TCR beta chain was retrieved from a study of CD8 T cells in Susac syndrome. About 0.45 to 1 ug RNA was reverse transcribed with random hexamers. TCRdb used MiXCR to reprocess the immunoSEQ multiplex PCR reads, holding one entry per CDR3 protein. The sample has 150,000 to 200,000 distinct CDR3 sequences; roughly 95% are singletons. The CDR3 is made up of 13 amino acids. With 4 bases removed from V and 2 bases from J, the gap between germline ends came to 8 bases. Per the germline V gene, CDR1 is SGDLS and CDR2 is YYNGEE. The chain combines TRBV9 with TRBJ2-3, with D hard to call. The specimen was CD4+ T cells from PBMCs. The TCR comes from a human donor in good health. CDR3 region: CASSPRITDTQYF. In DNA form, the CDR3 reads TGTGCCAGCAGCCCCCGGATCACAGATACGCAGTATTTT.